This T cell receptor (beta chain) was sequenced for a study of T-cell memory formation after mild COVID-19. Study-level results: Day 15 to 85 contracting clones showed balanced CD4/CD8; later expanders leaned CD4+.

Trimming cost V 1 base and J 5 bases, with 11 bases left between them. The CDR3 has 14 amino acids. Germline assignment: CDR1 SGHTA and CDR2 FQGTGA. This clonotype was counted ten times or more. Its matching antigen is unknown. TCRdb re-called the 5' RACE reads with MiXCR, one entry per CDR3 protein. The sample shows approximately 150,000 distinct CDR3 sequences, approximately 5.7% of them seen only once. The sample comprised PBMCs or a T cell subset sorted from them (not recorded which). The chain couples TRBV7-3 to TRBJ2-5; D is ambiguous. The clonotype was recovered from an adult woman who had mild COVID-19 (a few samples of this study predate the infection). Cell type and time point are not known. The CDR3 reads CASSLSPVGETQYF. The CDR3 DNA sequence: TGTGCCAGCAGCTTAAGTCCCGTGGGTGAGACCCAGTACTTC. Variable domain in full (rest from reference TRBV7-3 and TRBJ2-5): GAGVSQTPSNKVTEKGKYVELRCDPISGHTALYWYRQSLGQGPEFLIYFQGTGAADDSGLPNDRFFAVRPEGSVSTLKIQRTERGDSAVYLCASSLSPVGETQYFGPGTRLLVL.